This record concerns one T cell receptor (beta chain) sequence. The target antigen is unknown. The data are from a study of blood T cells in healthy people across ages. On the study more broadly: Capture by template switching was about one barcoded beta molecule per two T cells. Study-wide points: Strong correlation linked observed beta diversity and percent naive T cells. Observed TCR beta diversity per million T cells went down as age went up. This fall followed a roughly linear course with age.

A second roughly 6 to 11 cycle PCR used barcoded and J-beta primers. TCRdb recomputed calls from the 5' RACE reads with MiXCR, one row per CDR3 protein. The table lists about 830,000 distinct CDR3 sequences, about 59% of them singletons. Germline trimming cut 6 bases from V and 9 bases from J; bases unmatched to any gene: 16. Germline V lookup: CDR1 SNHLY, CDR2 FYNNEI. The CDR3 runs 15 residues. The chain has TRBV2 and TRBJ1-2; 7 nucleotides match TRBD1. The TCR comes from a man younger than 45 in good health. The sequencing sample was made of blood. The CDR3 DNA sequence: TGTGCCAGCAGATCCAGGGGGATCTCATTATGGAGCTACACCTTC. It translates to CASRSRGISLWSYTF.